Listed below are T cell receptor beta chains from one sample, sequenced in a study of response to subunit inactivated influenza vaccine. TCRdb reanalysed the RT-PCR reads using MiXCR and keeps one entry per CDR3 protein. The table includes about 540,000 distinct CDR3 sequences, roughly 15% detected once. Here the sequenced sample was PBMCs from blood, taken roughly 12 days after vaccination. The source of these receptors is a man in his fifties or sixties who received an inactivated influenza vaccine. Each CDR3 is given with its conserved first and last residue. A D gene is named only where the DNA matches it firmly. Not all rows give a size; the values are once, few, many and, for expanded clones, a class.

D: .; V: TRBV20-1; J: TRBJ2-5; size: few; DNA: TGCAGTGCTGCATATGGCGGGGACTTACAAGAGACCCAGTACTTC; CDR3: CSAAYGGDLQETQYF
D: TRBD1; V: TRBV6-5; J: TRBJ2-5; size: .; DNA: TGTGCCAGCAGTTTCCCGGGACAGGAGGAGACCCAGTACTTC; CDR3: CASSFPGQEETQYF
D: .; V: TRBV20-1; J: TRBJ1-5; size: few; DNA: TGCAGTGCTAGAGATGCGGGGTACGATCAGCCCCAGCATTTT; CDR3: CSARDAGYDQPQHF
D: .; V: TRBV28; J: TRBJ2-7; size: once; DNA: TGTGCCAGCAGTTTAAGGGTAGTCTTCCACGAGCAGTACTTC; CDR3: CASSLRVVFHEQYF
D: TRBD1; V: TRBV20-1; J: TRBJ1-2; size: .; DNA: TGCAGTGCTAGAGCCGGGACAGGGATTGGTAGCTATGGCTACACCTTC; CDR3: CSARAGTGIGSYGYTF
D: TRBD1; V: TRBV29-1; J: TRBJ1-2; size: few; DNA: TGCAGCGTTGATATGGCAGGGGGCGAGTATGGCTACACCTTC; CDR3: CSVDMAGGEYGYTF
D: TRBD2; V: TRBV2; J: TRBJ2-7; size: .; DNA: TGTGCCAGCAGTGGGGGACTAGCGGGCGAGCAGTACTTC; CDR3: CASSGGLAGEQYF
D: TRBD2; V: TRBV29-1; J: TRBJ2-3; size: .; DNA: TGCAGCGTTGCCCCGGGAGGCACTATAGATACGCAGTATTTT; CDR3: CSVAPGGTIDTQYF
D: .; V: TRBV20-1; J: TRBJ2-7; size: few; DNA: TGCAGTGCCGCCACAGGGGGGGTACACGAGCAGTACTTC; CDR3: CSAATGGVHEQYF
D: .; V: TRBV5-1; J: TRBJ1-2; size: .; DNA: TGCGCCAGCAGCGTGGAGACCTATACCCATGGCTACACCTTC; CDR3: CASSVETYTHGYTF
D: TRBD1; V: TRBV5-1; J: TRBJ1-1; size: .; DNA: TGCGCCAGCAGGTATCCGGGACAGGGGAGCACTGAAGCTTTCTTT; CDR3: CASRYPGQGSTEAFF
D: .; V: TRBV30; J: TRBJ2-6; size: few; DNA: TGTGCCTGGAGTGCCCTGGATTCTGGGGCCAACGTCCTGACTTTC; CDR3: CAWSALDSGANVLTF
D: TRBD1; V: TRBV6-1; J: TRBJ2-1; size: .; DNA: TGTGCCAGCAGCCCCTATACAGGGGGGTCCTACAATGAGCAGTTCTTC; CDR3: CASSPYTGGSYNEQFF
D: TRBD1; V: TRBV18; J: TRBJ1-1; size: .; DNA: TGTGCCAGCTCACGACAGGGGATTGAAGCTTTCTTT; CDR3: CASSRQGIEAFF
D: TRBD1; V: TRBV12-3/TRBV12-4; J: TRBJ2-5; size: .; DNA: TGTGCCAGCAGTCGAATAACAGGGGGCCAAGAGACCCAGTACTTC; CDR3: CASSRITGGQETQYF
D: .; V: TRBV5-6; J: TRBJ2-1; size: few; DNA: TGTGCCAGCAGCCCGCCGGGACGATTCTACAATGAGCAGTTCTTC; CDR3: CASSPPGRFYNEQFF
D: .; V: TRBV20-1; J: TRBJ2-7; size: .; DNA: TGCAGTGCTAAAGGGGCCGCAGGGTCCTACGAGCAGTACTTC; CDR3: CSAKGAAGSYEQYF
D: .; V: TRBV4-3; J: TRBJ2-7; size: many; DNA: TGCGCCAGCAGCACCGCACAGGAGGGGTACGAGCAGTACTTC; CDR3: CASSTAQEGYEQYF
D: .; V: TRBV15; J: TRBJ2-1; size: .; DNA: TGTGCCACCAGCAGAGATCGCGTCAGGGCCGATGAGCAGTTCTTC; CDR3: CATSRDRVRADEQFF
D: TRBD1; V: TRBV7-9; J: TRBJ1-5; size: .; DNA: TGTGCCAGCAGCTCGACAGGGGTTCAGCCCCAGCATTTT; CDR3: CASSSTGVQPQHF
D: TRBD2; V: TRBV20-1; J: TRBJ2-1; size: few; DNA: TGCAGTGCACGGACTAGCGGGAGGAATGAGCAGTTCTTC; CDR3: CSARTSGRNEQFF